A single TCR beta chain is shown here with its context. In the authors' workflow: Amplification from reference gene primers served as the basis for estimated nucleated cell counts. The method was immunoSEQ multiplex PCR; TCRdb's version includes in-frame clones alone and lacks a portion of them. That table is the source of V, J and clone size, and D and trimming were worked out from the DNA. The table has roughly 250,000 clones, roughly 82% seen once; the top ten hold nearly 5%. The CDR3 has 13 residues. V lost 6 bases and J 0 bases, leaving 8 bases between the germline ends. The germline gives CDR1 KGHSH, CDR2 LQKENI. This specimen belongs to a study of blood T cell repertoires in COVID-19.

The sequence came from a woman aged 80 or over with active or convalescent COVID-19. Sequencing was performed on peripheral blood. The chain has TRBV18 and TRBJ1-1, with D possibly being TRBD1 (5 bases). The CDR3 region is CASSTEMNTEAFF. The CDR3 coding sequence is TGTGCCAGCTCGACAGAAATGAACACTGAAGCTTTCTTT.